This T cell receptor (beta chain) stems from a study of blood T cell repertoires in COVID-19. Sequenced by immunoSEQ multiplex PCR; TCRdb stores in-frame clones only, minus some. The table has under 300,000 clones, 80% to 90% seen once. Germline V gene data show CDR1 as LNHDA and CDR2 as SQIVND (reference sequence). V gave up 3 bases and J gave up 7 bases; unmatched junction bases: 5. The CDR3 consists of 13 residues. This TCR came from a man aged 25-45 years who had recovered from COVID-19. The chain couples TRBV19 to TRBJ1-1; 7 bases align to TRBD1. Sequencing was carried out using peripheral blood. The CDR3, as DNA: TGTGCCAGTAGTATTGGGCAGGGGGGTGAAGCTTTCTTT. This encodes CASSIGQGGEAFF.